These 20 T cell receptor beta chains came from one sample sequenced in a study of metastatic and nonmetastatic thyroid tumors. TCRdb re-analyzed the PCR reads using MiXCR. This table holds under 30,000 clones, around 15% found once. Patients had received no treatment of any kind before thyroid surgery. Sequenced material: blood. These receptors were collected from a male donor with papillary thyroid cancer or a benign thyroid nodule (not recorded which). Some clones in this sample may be carry-over from other donors' samples.

At least ten counts were recorded for this clone. The V gene is TRBV2, the J gene TRBJ1-2; D not certain. Germline values: CDR1 SNHLY, CDR2 FYNNEI. V lost 4 bases and J lost 5, with 11 bases in between. The CDR3 loop spans 13 amino acids. CDR3 sequence (DNA): TGTGCCAGCAGTGGGCAAGAAGCTTATGGCTACACCTTC. Translated: CASSGQEAYGYTF.

This clone has ten or more counts. A much larger clone is a single base away; this may be a read error. In this CDR3 the conserved last residue, phenylalanine or tryptophan, is missing, so a read error is likely. V is TRBV7-9 and J is TRBJ1-2, with a possible D match to TRBD1 (5 bases). CDR1 SEHNR and CDR2 FQNEAQ come from the germline V gene (reference sequence). CDR3 size: 13 residues. The germline V and J ends were trimmed by 4 bases and 4 bases, with 10 bases remaining between them. CDR3: CASSSDNLYGYTL. The DNA of the CDR3 is TGTGCCAGCAGCTCGGACAACCTCTATGGCTACACCCTC.

This clone was seen at least ten times. This rearrangement joins TRBV7-8 to TRBJ2-7; D possibly matches TRBD1 or TRBD2 (5 bases each). The CDR3 extends over 13 amino acids. CDR1 and CDR2 (germline): SGHVS, FQNEAQ. V was pared by 6 bases and J by 3 bases, with 12 bases between. DNA of the CDR3: TGTGCCAGCAGAAGGGACCAATTCTACGAGCAGTACTTC. Amino acid sequence: CASRRDQFYEQYF. Based on the CDR3 plus reference TRBV7-8 and TRBJ2-7, the full variable domain is GAGVSQSPRYKVAKRGQDVALRCDPISGHVSLFWYQQALGQGPEFLTYFQNEAQLDKSGLPSDRFFAERPEGSVSTLKIQRTQQEDSAVYLCASRRDQFYEQYFGPGTRLTVT.

This clone is termed medium-sized. This chain joins TRBV4-1 and TRBJ2-7; the D gene is possibly TRBD2 (5 bases). The CDR3 loop spans 17 amino acids. Germline assignment: CDR1 MGHRA and CDR2 YSYEKL. Trimming shortened V by 4 bases and J by 3 bases, and 22 bases separated the two germline ends. The CDR3 DNA sequence: TGCGCCAGCAGCCCCCTAGGACTCGGCGGCAGTTTCTACGAGCAGTACTTC. Residues: CASSPLGLGGSFYEQYF.

Many counts were recorded for this clone. V is TRBV11-1 and J is TRBJ2-3, with a possible D match to TRBD1 (6 bases). CDR1 SGHAT and CDR2 FQDESV come from the germline V gene (reference sequence). CDR3 length: 17 residues. With 10 bases removed from V and 7 bases from J, the gap between germline ends came to 30 bases. CDR3 coding DNA: TGTGCCACCAAGACCGGAGAGGGGGACCTGAGGACAAATACGCAGTATTTT. This sequence encodes CATKTGEGDLRTNTQYF.

This clone has a single count. A read error may produce the germline difference seen at one junction end. This chain uses TRBV5-1 with TRBJ2-7; 7 bases fit TRBD2. Looked up from germline, CDR1 is SGHRS and CDR2 is YFSETQ. The CDR3 sequence is 15 residues long. In nucleotides, the CDR3 is TGCGCCAGCAGCTTAGGTGGCGGGAGAGACAACGAGCATTACTTC. Its translation: CASSLGGGRDNEHYF.

This clone came up many times. The chain couples TRBV6-1 to TRBJ2-7; no clear D gene. The V gene's germline CDR1 is MNHNS and CDR2 SASEGT. The length of the CDR3 is 14 residues. The V end lost 6 bases, the J end lost 6 bases, and 18 bases lay between the germline ends. Written as DNA, the CDR3 is TGTGCCAGCAGGCCCCCGGGTCCGTTTTTCGAGCAGTACTTC. Translated: CASRPPGPFFEQYF.

In this sample, this clone turned up many times. The V gene is TRBV6-6, the J gene TRBJ2-5; a weak D match, TRBD1 (6 bases). Germline-derived CDR1 and CDR2 are MNHNY and SVGAGI (reference sequence). The CDR3 has 14 residues. Trimming pared 2 bases from V and 0 bases from J, leaving 7 bases between. The DNA for the CDR3 is TGTGCCAGCAGTTACGGGGGCAACCAAGAGACCCAGTACTTC. Its translation: CASSYGGNQETQYF.

The gene calls are TRBV30 and TRBJ2-2, with 7 bases fitting TRBD1. V gave up 5 bases and J gave up 5 bases; unmatched junction bases: 8. Germline V CDR1 and CDR2: GTSNPN, SVGIG (reference sequence). The CDR3 loop spans 14 amino acids. The CDR3 spells CAWGTGVGTGELFF. The CDR3, as DNA: TGTGCCTGGGGCACAGGGGTCGGAACCGGGGAGCTGTTTTTT.

The chain couples TRBV6-1 to TRBJ2-7; a possible D gene is TRBD2 (5 bases). Germline loops: CDR1 MNHNS, CDR2 SASEGT. The CDR3 extends over 13 amino acids. V was pared by 5 bases and J by 6 bases, with 14 bases between. The CDR3 protein is CASSTWEKGEQYF. In DNA form, the CDR3 reads TGTGCCAGCAGTACATGGGAGAAGGGCGAGCAGTACTTC.

This clone was seen only a few times. The junction departs from germline at one end; a sequencing error may be responsible. This rearrangement joins TRBV27 to TRBJ1-5; D is possibly TRBD1 (6 bases). The germline gives CDR1 MNHEY, CDR2 SMNVEV (reference sequence). The CDR3 loop spans 14 amino acids. CDR3 amino acids: CVSNNPGGLQPQHF. The CDR3 coding sequence is TGTGTCAGCAATAATCCGGGGGGGCTACAGCCTCAGCATTTT.

This clone showed up many times. CDR3: CASSENSGRAHPGELFF. CDR3 coding DNA: TGTGCCAGCAGCGAGAATAGCGGGAGGGCCCATCCCGGGGAGCTGTTTTTT. V and J are TRBV9 and TRBJ2-2; 11 bases align to TRBD2. J gave up 6 bases and V 3 bases, and 10 bases lay outside the gene matches. The CDR3 covers 17 residues. CDR1 and CDR2 (germline): SGDLS, YYNGEE.

This clone has a count of ten or more. A much bigger clone sits one base away, suggesting this may be a read error. The V call is TRBV9, the J call TRBJ1-3, with unresolved D. Germline CDR1 and CDR2: SGDLS and YYNGEE. This CDR3 spans 13 amino acids. V lost 4 bases, J lost 4 bases, and 9 bases lay in between. In nucleotides, the CDR3 is TGTGCCAGCAGCCACCCCGGAGGAAACACCATATATTTT. This sequence encodes CASSHPGGNTIYF.

This clone occurred many times. V gene TRBV5-5 combines with J gene TRBJ1-1, with TRBD1 matching 7 bases. CDR1 is SGHKS, CDR2 YYEKEE, per germline (reference sequence). CDR3 length: 16 residues. J was trimmed by 3 bases and V by 0 bases; bases with no gene match: 8. As DNA, the CDR3 is TGTGCCAGCAGCTTGGGGCTAGACAGGGATTACACTGAAGCTTTCTTT. Translated: CASSLGLDRDYTEAFF.

In regard to this clone: Given a much more abundant clone one base away, this may be a read error. This sample includes further DNA sequences coding for the same CDR3. V is TRBV30 and J is TRBJ1-3, with a possible D match to TRBD1 (5 bases). V was clipped by 6 bases and J by 4 bases, with 16 bases between them. CDR3 size: 14 residues. Germline CDR1 is GTSNPN and CDR2 is SVGIG (reference sequence). The CDR3 loop reads CACLTGGPGNTIYF. Written as DNA, the CDR3 is TGTGCCTGCCTAACAGGTGGCCCCGGAAACACCATATATTTT.

This clone was recorded at least ten times. The chain uses TRBV28 and TRBJ2-7; 7 bases are a match to TRBD1. CDR3 length: 13 residues. Germline-derived CDR1 and CDR2 are MDHEN and SYDVKM. V shed 4 bases, J shed 3 bases, and the junction held 3 bases outside the gene matches. This chain's CDR3 is CASSYRGYYEQYF. The CDR3 nucleotides read TGTGCCAGCAGTTACAGGGGTTACTACGAGCAGTACTTC.

The chain couples TRBV2 to TRBJ2-7, with a tentative D call TRBD2 (6 bases). There are 15 residues in the CDR3. The V and J ends lost 4 bases and 5 bases respectively, with 18 bases between them. The V gene's germline CDR1 is SNHLY and CDR2 FYNNEI. The CDR3 loop is CASSGGGGVAHEQYF. The CDR3, as DNA: TGTGCCAGCAGTGGAGGAGGCGGGGTGGCCCACGAGCAGTACTTC.

In its sample, this clone was seen many times. A junction boundary mismatches the germline segment, possibly from a read error. The rearrangement links TRBV15 to TRBJ2-3; no clear D. This CDR3 spans 18 amino acids. Germline CDR1 reads LNHNV; CDR2 reads YYDKDF (reference sequence). The DNA for the CDR3 is TGTGCCACCAGCAGACCCCCCTGGAGAGCCGGCAATGCAGATACGCGGTATTTT. This sequence encodes CATSRPPWRAGNADTRYF.

The table lists this clone with many counts. The V and J genes are TRBV11-2 and TRBJ2-5; D is perhaps TRBD2 (6 bases). The CDR3 has 14 amino acids. CDR1 is SGHAT, CDR2 FQNNGV, per germline. The V gene lost 5 bases and the J gene lost 2 bases, with 12 bases spanning the gap. The CDR3 DNA sequence: TGTGCCAGCAGCCTGGGTGGGAGGCAAGAGACCCAGTACTTC. As protein: CASSLGGRQETQYF.

This clone was counted at least ten times. This chain connects TRBV2 to TRBJ1-1; 7 bases are shared with TRBD1. V dropped 6 bases and J dropped 1; count of bases not matched to a gene: 11. The germline CDR1 and CDR2 sequences are SNHLY and FYNNEI. The CDR3 is made up of 16 amino acids. The CDR3, as DNA: TGTGCCAGCAGGGTCAGCCGGGACAGCAAGAACACTGAAGCTTTCTTT. Amino acid sequence: CASRVSRDSKNTEAFF.